These 13 T cell receptor beta chains were all obtained from the same sample, sequenced in a study of CD8+ T cells in alopecia areata. As the sequencing template, cDNA was produced by extracting RNA and reverse transcribing it. This table comes from immunoSEQ multiplex PCR, and its TCRdb copy is limited to in-frame clones, with some not included. This sample comprises around 100,000 clones, none seen once only. The sample taken for sequencing was lesional skin. Receptors originate from a C3H/HeJ mouse with alopecia areata. The strain's MHC: H2-k.

Of note for this clone: Gene names denote mouse genes. The missing CDR3 end, 4 residues past where the read stops, is filled in from the germline J gene. J is TRBJ1-1 and V is TRBV13-3; D unclear. Germline V gene sequence: CDR1 NNHDY, CDR2 SYVADS. The CDR3 loop spans 12 amino acids. This chain's CDR3 is CASRPTKTEVFF. The CDR3 bases that were read are TGTGCCAGCAGGCCTACAAAAACA.

This clone was picked up a small number of times. Mouse gene names and germline throughout. The read halts 4 residues ahead of the CDR3 end, with the missing end drawn from the germline J gene. The chain carries TRBV1 and TRBJ2-1; 10 bases are a match to TRBD2. Per germline, CDR1 NSQYPW and CDR2 LRSPGD (reference sequence). The CDR3 runs 13 residues. The CDR3 is CTCSTGGGAEQFF. Incomplete CDR3 DNA: TGCACCTGCAGTACTGGGGGGGGAGCT.

Remarks on this clone: Mouse names are used for the genes. The read ends 4 residues before the CDR3 terminus; that terminus is restored from the germline J gene. V usage is TRBV1 and J usage is TRBJ1-1; a weak D match, TRBD1 (5 bases). The germline V gene has CDR1 NSQYPW and CDR2 LRSPGD (reference sequence). The CDR3 spans 13 residues. This CDR3 reads CTCSARQRAEVFF. The part of the CDR3 DNA that was read is TGCACCTGCAGTGCGCGACAGAGGGCA.

For this clone: Any gene name here is a mouse gene name. The CDR3 extends 4 residues past the end of the read, so its final part is completed from the germline J gene. The chain links TRBV13-3 to TRBJ2-2, with TRBD1 matching 9 bases. Trimming at V came to 5 bases and at J to 2 bases, leaving 4 bases not matched to a gene. The CDR3 spans 15 residues. Germline CDR1 and CDR2: NNHDY and SYVADS. The CDR3 sequence is CASRPGQGNTGQLYF. The CDR3 bases that were read are TGTGCCAGCAGACCGGGACAGGGCAACACCGGG.

This clone was picked up a small number of times. The gene names here belong to mouse. The CDR3 end lies 4 residues beyond the end of the read and is filled in from the germline J gene. This chain joins TRBV13-3 and TRBJ1-4; weak D call: TRBD1 (6 bases). Germline V CDR1 and CDR2: NNHDY, SYVADS. The CDR3 is 16 amino acids. Trimming shortened V by 5 bases and J by 0 bases, and 14 bases separated the two germline ends. CDR3 DNA (partial): TGTGCCAGCAGCCCCGGGACAAAAATTTCCAACGAA. Its translation is CASSPGTKISNE. The entire CDR3 sequence reads CASSPGTKISNERLFF.

Concerning this clone itself: The germline and genes are mouse ones. The read ends 4 residues shy of where the CDR3 ends; the end is completed using the germline J gene. This chain links TRBV13-1 with TRBJ2-5; 9 bases line up with TRBD2. The germline V gene has CDR1 NSHNY and CDR2 SYGAGN. V gave up 3 bases and J gave up 1 base; unmatched junction bases: 0. The CDR3 has 14 residues. The CDR3 reads CASSAGGDQDTQYF. Incomplete CDR3 DNA: TGTGCCAGCAGTGCTGGGGGGGACCAAGAC.

This clone was recorded many times. Gene names are mouse gene names. The read ends 4 residues shy of where the CDR3 ends; the end is completed using the germline J gene. V gene TRBV13-3 combines with J gene TRBJ1-4; D call uncertain. The V gene's germline CDR1 is NNHDY and CDR2 SYVADS. The V end was cut by 2 bases, the J end by 2 bases, with 10 bases between. This CDR3 has 15 amino acids. The CDR3 is CASSESDKSNERLFF. CDR3 DNA (partial): TGTGCCAGCAGTGAAAGCGACAAATCCAACGAA.

In this sample, this clone turned up many times. The TCRdb protein fails to match the DNA translation at residue 11; the protein reported here was translated from the DNA. Mouse germline and gene names are used. The CDR3 goes on 3 residues after the read ends, and that part is filled in from the germline J gene. The chain links TRBV13-3 to TRBJ1-6; 7 bases are shared with TRBD1. TRBJ1-6 is assigned to the ORF class and has an uncertain function. Germline assignment: CDR1 NNHDY and CDR2 SYVADS. CDR3 size: 14 residues. Trimming took 5 bases from V and 4 from J; bases not matched to a gene: 3. The CDR3 DNA, read in part, is TGTGCCAGCAGGGGGACAGATTATAATTCGCCC. Translating gives CASRGTDYNSP. The entire CDR3 protein reads CASRGTDYNSPLYF.

Worth noting for this clone: Any gene name here is a mouse gene name. The missing CDR3 end, 4 residues past where the read stops, is filled in from the germline J gene. The sample carries other DNA sequences with the same CDR3. The rearrangement links TRBV1 to TRBJ2-1; TRBD2 is a possible D gene (7 bases). Per the germline V gene, CDR1 is NSQYPW and CDR2 is LRSPGD (reference sequence). CDR3 size: 14 residues. CDR3 bases read: TGCACCTGCAGTGCAGGGGGGGCAGGGGCT. This codes for CTCSAGGAGA. The complete CDR3 protein is CTCSAGGAGAEQFF. Using reference TRBV1 and TRBJ2-1 for the parts outside the CDR3, the full variable domain is VTLLEQNPRWRLVPRGQAVNLRCILKNSQYPWMSWYQQDLQKQLQWLFTLRSPGDKEVKSLPGADYLATRVTDTELRLQVANMSQGRTLYCTCSAGGAGAEQFFGPGTRLTVL.

In this sample, this clone turned up a few times. At residue 12, TCRdb's protein disagrees with the DNA translation; the protein shown here derives from the DNA. Gene names follow the mouse nomenclature. The read ends 3 residues before the CDR3 terminus; that terminus is restored from the germline J gene. This rearrangement joins TRBV13-3 to TRBJ1-6; D may be TRBD1 (6 bases). TRBJ1-6 is known as an ORF, though its function is uncertain. The germline V gene has CDR1 NNHDY and CDR2 SYVADS. V was shortened by 1 base and J by 5 bases, with 10 bases between the two germline ends. This CDR3 has 15 residues. The sequenced part of the CDR3 DNA is TGTGCCAGCAGTGATCGGGACAAAAATAATTCGCCC. Translated, it gives CASSDRDKNNSP. The CDR3, in full, reads CASSDRDKNNSPLYF.

In the case of this clone: Gene names follow the mouse nomenclature. The CDR3 end falls 4 residues outside the read, so it is completed with the germline J gene. The chain combines TRBV13-2 with TRBJ2-7; possible D gene TRBD1, 6 bases. CDR3 length: 14 residues. V gave up 2 bases and J gave up 0 bases, with 9 bases separating them. CDR1 and CDR2 (germline): NNHNN, SYGAGS (reference sequence). The sequenced part of the CDR3 DNA is TGTGCCAGCGGTGAGGGGACAAACTCCTAT. Its protein is CASGEGTNSY. From start to end, the CDR3 is CASGEGTNSYEQYF.

This clone has only a few counts. An end of the junction does not agree with germline; a read error may underlie this. Germline and genes here are mouse. The read terminates 4 residues before the CDR3 end, so the remaining end is supplied by the germline J gene. The rearrangement joins TRBV29 to TRBJ1-4, with 10 bases fitting TRBD1. Per the germline V gene, CDR1 is MSHET and CDR2 is SYDVDS. This CDR3 is 15 amino acids long. The CDR3 loop reads CAGSLGDRGPERLFF. The sequenced CDR3 bases are TGTGCTGGCAGTTTGGGGGACAGGGGTCCCGAA.

This clone was picked up a small number of times. Gene and germline names: mouse. Read data end 4 residues before the CDR3 end; the end is taken from the germline J gene. The rearrangement joins TRBV13-3 to TRBJ2-2; 7 bases are shared with TRBD2. Per the germline V gene, CDR1 is NNHDY and CDR2 is SYVADS. The junction had 4 bases not matched to a gene; V was cut back by 6 bases and J by 2 bases. The CDR3 spans 14 residues. The CDR3 DNA, read in part, is TGTGCCAGCACGGGGGGGATGAACACCGGG. This gives the protein CASTGGMNTG. The whole CDR3 sequence is CASTGGMNTGQLYF.